This T cell receptor beta chain was recorded in a study of cytomegalovirus exposure and HLA in healthy donors. This clone was recorded once. Vbeta (60) and Jbeta (13) primers were used in the PCR. Produced via immunoSEQ multiplex PCR; TCRdb's table is partial and in-frame only. The data hold approximately 180,000 clones, with roughly 86% observed a single time. This clonotype was obtained from a girl under 18 in good health and CMV-seropositive. Sequencing was done on a sample of PBMCs.

The CDR3 reads CASSLRDSLNTEAFF. CDR3 DNA: TGTGCCAGCAGCTTACGTGACAGTCTTAACACTGAAGCTTTCTTT. V gene TRBV11-2 combines with J gene TRBJ1-1; a weak D match, TRBD1 (5 bases). Trimming pared 2 bases from V and 2 bases from J, leaving 12 bases between. The CDR3 runs to 15 residues. CDR1 SGHAT and CDR2 FQNNGV come from the germline V gene.